This entry features one TCR beta chain sequence. The data belong to a study of CD8 T cells in Susac syndrome. When the RNA was reverse transcribed, random hexamers were used with an input of about 0.45 to 1 ug. TCRdb ran MiXCR on the immunoSEQ multiplex PCR reads and lists one entry per CDR3 protein. The data contain some 300,000 distinct CDR3 sequences, approximately 85% of them singletons. Looked up from germline, CDR1 is SGHVS and CDR2 is FQNEAQ. The length of the CDR3 is 21 residues. Trimming took 1 base from V and 1 from J; bases not matched to a gene: 20. The study used treatment-naive patients who had stable or active relapsing-remitting disease as multiple sclerosis controls.

V is TRBV7-8 and J is TRBJ1-1; 8 bases match TRBD1. The specimen sequenced was CD8+ T cells from PBMCs. The source of this sequence is a human donor with multiple sclerosis. CDR3 region: CASSLGVGGDRRDRTNTEAFF. CDR3 DNA sequence: TGTGCCAGCAGCTTAGGGGTCGGTGGAGATCGCCGGGACAGGACGAACACTGAAGCTTTCTTT. Based on the CDR3 plus reference TRBV7-8 and TRBJ1-1, the full variable domain is GAGVSQSPRYKVAKRGQDVALRCDPISGHVSLFWYQQALGQGPEFLTYFQNEAQLDKSGLPSDRFFAERPEGSVSTLKIQRTQQEDSAVYLCASSLGVGGDRRDRTNTEAFFGQGTRLTVV.